A single sample gave rise to the 11 T cell receptor beta chains below, sequenced in a study of blood T cell repertoires in COVID-19. Repertoires were generated with immunoSEQ multiplex PCR, while TCRdb's copy carries only in-frame clones and drops some. The data contain about 150,000 clones, around 88% of them singletons. The material sequenced was peripheral blood. The receptors were sampled from a human donor in a cohort sampled during active COVID-19.

This clone showed up just once. The V and J genes are TRBV3-1 (or the pseudogene TRBV3-2) and TRBJ2-5; TRBD2 is a possible D gene (7 bases). Germline CDR1 LGHDT, CDR2 YNNKEL (reference sequence). With 1 base removed from V and 4 bases from J, the gap between germline ends came to 13 bases. The CDR3 spans 15 residues. CDR3 residues: CASSQVGGAGETQYF. The CDR3 DNA reads as TGTGCCAGCAGCCAAGTGGGGGGGGCCGGAGAGACCCAGTACTTC.

The V call is TRBV6-5, the J call TRBJ2-7; 8 bases match TRBD2. Unmatched junction bases numbered 5, after V lost 6 bases and J lost 4 bases. CDR1 and CDR2 (germline): MNHEY, SVGAGI. The CDR3 covers 13 residues. CDR3 residues: CASRNGGGYEQYF. CDR3 DNA: TGTGCCAGCAGGAACGGGGGGGGTTACGAGCAGTACTTC.

The chain combines TRBV7-9 with TRBJ2-7; TRBD1 might be the D (6 bases). CDR1 and CDR2 (germline): SEHNR, FQNEAQ (reference sequence). This CDR3 is 15 amino acids long. V gave up 3 bases and J gave up 5 bases, with 17 bases separating them. The CDR3 is CASSFLQGYLHEQYF. DNA for the CDR3: TGTGCCAGCAGCTTCCTACAGGGTTATCTCCACGAGCAGTACTTC. The full variable domain, rest sourced from reference TRBV7-9 and TRBJ2-7, is DTGVSQNPRHKITKRGQNVTFRCDPISEHNRLYWYRQTLGQGPEFLTYFQNEAQLEKSRLLSDRFSAERPKGSFSTLEIQRTEQGDSAMYLCASSFLQGYLHEQYFGPGTRLTVT.

The chain carries TRBV9 and TRBJ2-2; 10 bases map to TRBD2. This CDR3 is 16 amino acids long. The germline V gene encodes CDR1 SGDLS and CDR2 YYNGEE. Germline trimming cut 2 bases from V and 6 bases from J; bases unmatched to any gene: 7. The CDR3 loop is CASSVGLAGAAGELFF. CDR3 sequence (DNA): TGTGCCAGCAGCGTCGGGCTAGCGGGAGCGGCCGGGGAGCTGTTTTTT.

The chain joins TRBV28 to TRBJ2-7; D possibly corresponds to TRBD1 (6 bases). The CDR3 sequence is 13 residues long. The germline V and J ends were trimmed by 6 bases and 3 bases, with 12 bases remaining between them. From germline, CDR1 is MDHEN and CDR2 SYDVKM. The CDR3 DNA reads as TGTGCCAGCAGCGACAGGACCCACTACGAGCAGTACTTC. This translates into CASSDRTHYEQYF.

The J gene is TRBJ2-7, the V gene TRBV19, with D possibly TRBD2 on 5 matching bases. Trimming shortened V by 3 bases and J by 0 bases, and 9 bases separated the two germline ends. Germline V gene data show CDR1 as LNHDA and CDR2 as SQIVND (reference sequence). The CDR3 totals 14 residues. The CDR3 is CASSMERASYEQYF. In DNA form, the CDR3 reads TGTGCCAGTAGTATGGAGAGGGCCTCCTACGAGCAGTACTTC.

The chain has TRBV1 and TRBJ2-7; TRBD1 is the table's D call and was not checked against the DNA. TRBV1 is designated a pseudogene. This CDR3 spans 14 amino acids. The CDR3 nucleotides are TGCACCAGCAGCCAAGAGGGATGGGGCCACGAGCAGTACTTC. It is translated as CTSSQEGWGHEQYF.

The chain has TRBV9 and TRBJ1-6, with 7 positions matching TRBD1. Germline V gene sequence: CDR1 SGDLS, CDR2 YYNGEE. J was trimmed by 5 bases and V by 2 bases; bases with no gene match: 13. The CDR3 runs 18 residues. CDR3: CASSVSPYDRANNSPLHF. The CDR3 DNA sequence: TGTGCCAGCAGCGTTTCCCCCTATGACAGGGCGAATAATTCACCCCTCCACTTT.

This clone was recorded a few times. This same CDR3 is encoded by further DNA sequences in the sample. The chain joins TRBV24-1 to TRBJ1-1, with 9 bases that match TRBD1. V dropped 10 bases and J dropped 1; count of bases not matched to a gene: 6. The CDR3 length is 14 residues. The germline CDR1 and CDR2 sequences are KGHDR and SFDVKD. The CDR3 DNA reads TGTGCCACTCAACCGGGACAGGGGAACACTGAAGCTTTCTTT. Translation gives CATQPGQGNTEAFF.

This clone has only one observation. This CDR3 is CASSPGTGREQYF. CDR3 bases: TGTGCCAGCAGCCCCGGGACAGGTCGCGAGCAGTACTTC. The V and J genes are TRBV7-2 and TRBJ2-7; TRBD1 matches at 8 bases. The CDR3 extends over 13 amino acids. Unmatched junction bases numbered 6, after V lost 5 bases and J lost 6 bases. Germline values: CDR1 SGHTA, CDR2 FQGNSA.

The chain joins TRBV5-6 to TRBJ1-1; 11 nucleotides align to TRBD1. CDR1 SGHDT and CDR2 YYEEEE come from the germline V gene. The CDR3 runs 16 residues. The J segment lost 5 bases and the V segment lost 4 bases, leaving 10 bases of the junction unmatched. CDR3 residues: CASSTGTGGLLTEAFF. The DNA for the CDR3 is TGTGCCAGCAGCACGGGGACAGGGGGGTTGTTGACTGAAGCTTTCTTT.